These 27 T cell receptor beta chains were all obtained from the same sample, sequenced in a study of identical twins. TCRdb fed the 5' RACE reads into MiXCR, producing one record per CDR3 protein. The repertoire includes 1,800,000 or so distinct CDR3 sequences, less than 35% of them detected once, and over 0.25% sits in the top ten. Sequencing was done on a sample of cord blood. These receptors all come from a newborn girl in good health.

The chain recombines TRBV6-1 with TRBJ2-1; TRBD1 is a possible D gene (5 bases). This CDR3 is 15 amino acids long. The germline CDR1 and CDR2 sequences are MNHNS and SASEGT. Trimming removed 8 bases at V and 4 bases at J, with 18 bases between. Here the CDR3 DNA reads TGTGCCAGCCTCGAGGACACTCGAATTTACAATGAGCAGTTCTTC. Its translation is CASLEDTRIYNEQFF.

The CDR3 sequence: CASSLYAGQGAHGYTF. The CDR3 bases are TGTGCCAGCAGCTTGTATGCGGGACAGGGGGCTCATGGCTACACCTTC. The gene calls are TRBV5-6 and TRBJ1-2; 12 nucleotides match TRBD1. V shed 1 base and J 6 bases; nucleotides not matched to a gene: 7. Per germline, CDR1 SGHDT and CDR2 YYEEEE. CDR3 length: 16 residues.

The chain carries TRBV27 and TRBJ1-1, with TRBD1 matching over 7 bases. CDR1 and CDR2 (germline): MNHEY, SMNVEV (reference sequence). CDR3 length: 15 residues. Unmatched junction bases numbered 11, after V lost 0 bases and J lost 10 bases. The CDR3 nucleotides are TGTGCCAGCAGTTTATCGGCCACGACAGGGTTCGGAGCTTTCTTT. It is translated as CASSLSATTGFGAFF.

The sample holds a few counts of this clonotype. V and J are TRBV6-5 and TRBJ1-4; the match to TRBD1 covers 10 bases. CDR3 length: 14 residues. Germline V gene sequence: CDR1 MNHEY, CDR2 SVGAGI. The trim removed 6 bases at V and 8 bases at J, leaving 6 bases unmatched. The CDR3 spells CASRDRGVREKLFF. The CDR3 nucleotides read TGTGCCAGCAGGGACAGGGGGGTAAGGGAAAAACTGTTTTTT.

The chain recombines TRBV18 with TRBJ1-5; D gene unclear. Trimming stripped 2 bases from V and 2 bases from J, with 13 bases between. There are 16 residues in the CDR3. Germline CDR1 KGHSH, CDR2 LQKENI. The DNA of the CDR3 is TGTGCCAGCTCACCAGCGGAGTTTCGAGGCAATCAGCCCCAGCATTTT. It translates to CASSPAEFRGNQPQHF.

Written as DNA, the CDR3 is TGTGCCACCAGTGCCTTGGGTGCAGGGGCCGATGAGCAGTACTTC. Its protein product is CATSALGAGADEQYF. This sequence joins TRBV24-1 and TRBJ2-5; tentatively, D is TRBD1 (6 bases). V shed 5 bases and J shed 11 bases, with 23 bases lying between them. The CDR3 contains 15 residues. Germline V gives CDR1 KGHDR, CDR2 SFDVKD.

V and J are TRBV6-2 or TRBV6-3 and TRBJ1-1; no definite D call. V was clipped by 1 base and J by 1 base, with 7 bases between them. The CDR3 has 14 amino acids. From germline, CDR1 is MNHEY and CDR2 SVGEGT. Here the CDR3 reads CASSYLDANTEAFF. The CDR3 nucleotides read TGTGCCAGCAGTTACTTGGATGCGAACACTGAAGCTTTCTTT.

The rearrangement uses TRBV28 and TRBJ2-3; tentatively, D is TRBD2 (7 bases). Germline values: CDR1 MDHEN, CDR2 SYDVKM. The CDR3 has 14 amino acids. The V end was cut by 6 bases, the J end by 6 bases, with 16 bases between. CDR3 in DNA: TGTGCCAGCAGCTCCGCGGGGGCCCTGGATACGCAGTATTTT. Translation gives CASSSAGALDTQYF.

The V gene is TRBV28, the J gene TRBJ2-7; D is tentatively TRBD1 or TRBD2 (5 bases each). The tail of the sequence fits TRBJ2-5 better, so the J call may be wrong. CDR1 MDHEN and CDR2 SYDVKM come from the germline V gene. The CDR3 is 17 residues long. CDR3 loop: CASSLYRRTIVFSTQYF. The CDR3 DNA is TGTGCCAGCAGTTTATACAGGAGGACGATAGTTTTTTCGACCCAGTACTTC.

The J gene is TRBJ2-1, the V gene TRBV4-1; 9 nucleotides agree with TRBD1. The CDR3 is made up of 16 amino acids. After removal of 1 base from V and 6 bases from J, the junction contained 7 bases not matched to a gene. CDR1 MGHRA and CDR2 YSYEKL come from the germline V gene. This CDR3 is CASSQVRLDRGNEQFF. CDR3 sequence (DNA): TGCGCCAGCAGCCAAGTAAGGTTGGACAGGGGCAATGAGCAGTTCTTC.

This sequence joins TRBV20-1 and TRBJ2-3, with D hard to call. V lost 3 bases to trimming and J lost 0 bases, with 13 bases between them. This CDR3 is built from 15 residues. Germline V gene lookup returns CDR1 DFQATT and CDR2 SNEGSKA (reference sequence). The CDR3 nucleotides read TGCAGTGCTAGGATAATGCCTTTGAGCACAGATACGCAGTATTTT. Its protein product is CSARIMPLSTDTQYF.

The CDR3 spells CASSLKRGLAGLPSSTDTQYF. DNA of the CDR3: TGTGCCAGCAGTTTGAAAAGGGGGCTAGCGGGACTTCCTTCTAGCACAGATACGCAGTATTTT. The rearrangement uses TRBV28 and TRBJ2-3; 9 nucleotides match TRBD2. V dropped 3 bases and J dropped 0; count of bases not matched to a gene: 19. From germline, CDR1 is MDHEN and CDR2 SYDVKM. The length of the CDR3 is 21 residues.

This clonotype was seen a few times. The rearrangement links TRBV11-1 to TRBJ2-1; D may be TRBD2 (6 bases). Trimming pared 2 bases from V and 10 bases from J, leaving 9 bases between. The germline CDR1 and CDR2 sequences are SGHAT and FQDESV (reference sequence). The CDR3 totals 12 residues. CDR3 loop: CASSLTGSEQFF. The CDR3 nucleotides read TGTGCCAGCAGCTTAACCGGGAGCGAGCAGTTCTTC.

J is TRBJ2-7 and V is TRBV4-1; TRBD1 agrees at 10 bases. V shed 1 base, J shed 3 bases, and the junction held 9 bases outside the gene matches. Germline values: CDR1 MGHRA, CDR2 YSYEKL. The CDR3 is 17 residues long. The CDR3 region is CASSQVLTGGEDYEQYF. The DNA for the CDR3 is TGCGCCAGCAGCCAAGTCTTGACAGGGGGCGAGGACTACGAGCAGTACTTC.

The sample holds many counts of this clonotype. A much larger clone lies one base from this, so it may be a read error. The chain couples TRBV7-2 to TRBJ2-7, with 11 bases that match TRBD2. Germline CDR1 SGHTA, CDR2 FQGNSA. This CDR3 comprises 15 residues. V lost 3 bases and J lost 0; bases outside the gene matches: 1. Written as DNA, the CDR3 is TGTGCCAGCAGCTTTACTAGCGGGAGCTCCTACGAGCAGTACTTC. This translates into CASSFTSGSSYEQYF.

In its sample, this clonotype was seen a few times. The DNA of the CDR3 is TGTGCCATCAGTCCCACCTTCGACAGGGGCTATGGCTACACCTTC. This codes for CAISPTFDRGYGYTF. The chain combines TRBV10-3 with TRBJ1-2, with 8 bases lining up with TRBD1. Germline V gene data show CDR1 as ENHRY and CDR2 as SYGVKD. The CDR3 extends over 15 amino acids. After removal of 5 bases from V and 4 bases from J, the junction contained 9 bases not matched to a gene.

The gene calls are TRBV24-1 and TRBJ1-2; D remains unclear. Germline V gene sequence: CDR1 KGHDR, CDR2 SFDVKD. The ends were cut back, 4 bases at V and 0 bases at J, with 5 bases in the middle. CDR3 length equals 13 residues. CDR3 sequence reads: CATSEGTNYGYTF. The CDR3 DNA is TGTGCCACCAGTGAAGGCACTAACTATGGCTACACCTTC.

The chain has TRBV11-2 and TRBJ2-5; the D gene is possibly TRBD1 (6 bases). Germline V gene lookup returns CDR1 SGHAT and CDR2 FQNNGV. The CDR3 consists of 14 residues. V lost 3 bases and J lost 11, with 19 bases in between. Here the CDR3 reads CASSLAGAVDEQYF. Here the CDR3 DNA reads TGTGCCAGCAGCTTGGCAGGGGCCGTGGATGAGCAGTACTTC.

This clonotype was seen only a few times. The genes are TRBV3-1 and TRBJ2-1; 12 bases line up with TRBD2. This CDR3 spans 17 amino acids. J lost 1 base, V lost 4 bases, and 5 bases had no gene match. Germline V lookup: CDR1 LGHDT, CDR2 YNNKEL (reference sequence). The chain's CDR3 is CASSLRTSGISYNEQFF. CDR3 DNA: TGTGCCAGCAGCCTTCGGACTAGCGGGATTTCCTACAATGAGCAGTTCTTC.

Many counts were recorded for this clonotype. The chain is built from TRBV2 and TRBJ2-4, with D possibly being TRBD1 (5 bases). Germline lookup yields CDR1 SNHLY and CDR2 FYNNEI. This CDR3 comprises 14 residues. Trimming took off 2 bases at V and 5 bases at J, with 10 bases between the two ends. The CDR3 is CASSEWQGQNIQYF. The CDR3 DNA reads as TGTGCCAGCAGTGAATGGCAGGGCCAAAACATTCAGTACTTC.

The gene calls are TRBV20-1 and TRBJ2-2; no clear D. V gave up 0 bases and J gave up 0 bases, with 5 bases separating them. There are 14 residues in the CDR3. Germline CDR1 DFQATT, CDR2 SNEGSKA (reference sequence). DNA for the CDR3: TGCAGTGCTAGAGAAAGCGCGAACACCGGGGAGCTGTTTTTT. Amino acid sequence: CSARESANTGELFF.

The chain uses TRBV10-3 and TRBJ2-1, with TRBD2 matching 12 bases. Germline V gives CDR1 ENHRY, CDR2 SYGVKD. Trimming cost V 7 bases and J 0 bases; bases outside gene matches: 1. This CDR3 has 15 residues. The CDR3 coding sequence is TGTGCCATCAAGACTAGCGGGAGCTCCTACAATGAGCAGTTCTTC. Protein product: CAIKTSGSSYNEQFF.

The chain employs TRBV7-8 and TRBJ2-1; 10 bases line up with TRBD2. The CDR3 sequence is 15 residues long. From germline, CDR1 is SGHVS and CDR2 FQNEAQ. Germline trimming cut 6 bases from V and 4 bases from J; bases unmatched to any gene: 6. CDR3: CASSYRLAGYNEQFF. The DNA of the CDR3 is TGTGCCAGCAGTTACCGACTAGCGGGTTACAATGAGCAGTTCTTC.

The chain employs TRBV20-1 and TRBJ2-1, with D possibly being TRBD1 or TRBD2 (5 bases each). Germline CDR1 is DFQATT and CDR2 is SNEGSKA (reference sequence). The CDR3 sequence is 14 residues long. Trimming pared 6 bases from V and 3 bases from J, leaving 15 bases between. The CDR3 loop is CSARRDVNYNEQFF. The CDR3, as DNA: TGCAGTGCCAGAAGGGACGTCAACTACAATGAGCAGTTCTTC.

The chain couples TRBV7-9 to TRBJ2-1; D remains unclear. Trimming stripped 6 bases from V and 4 bases from J, with 22 bases between. CDR1 is SEHNR and CDR2 is FQNEAQ in the germline V gene (reference sequence). This CDR3 comprises 17 residues. This chain's CDR3 is CASRPRWSLRVYNEQFF. The CDR3 DNA reads as TGTGCCAGCAGGCCCCGGTGGTCGTTAAGGGTATACAATGAGCAGTTCTTC.

The chain has TRBV5-6 and TRBJ1-6; TRBD1 might be the D (6 bases). V gave up 1 base and J gave up 8 bases, with 10 bases separating them. Germline V gives CDR1 SGHDT, CDR2 YYEEEE. The CDR3 spans 14 residues. The CDR3 nucleotides read TGTGCCAGCAGCTTGATGCCAGGGGATTCACCCCTCCACTTT. Translating it yields CASSLMPGDSPLHF.

The table lists this clonotype with a few counts. The genes are TRBV20-1 and TRBJ2-5; 10 positions agree with TRBD2. The length of the CDR3 is 16 residues. Germline V gene lookup returns CDR1 DFQATT and CDR2 SNEGSKA (reference sequence). Trimming at V came to 6 bases and at J to 11 bases, leaving 21 bases not matched to a gene. This CDR3 reads CSAIIRGLAGDREQYF. CDR3 bases: TGCAGTGCCATCATTCGGGGGCTAGCGGGAGATCGGGAGCAGTACTTC.